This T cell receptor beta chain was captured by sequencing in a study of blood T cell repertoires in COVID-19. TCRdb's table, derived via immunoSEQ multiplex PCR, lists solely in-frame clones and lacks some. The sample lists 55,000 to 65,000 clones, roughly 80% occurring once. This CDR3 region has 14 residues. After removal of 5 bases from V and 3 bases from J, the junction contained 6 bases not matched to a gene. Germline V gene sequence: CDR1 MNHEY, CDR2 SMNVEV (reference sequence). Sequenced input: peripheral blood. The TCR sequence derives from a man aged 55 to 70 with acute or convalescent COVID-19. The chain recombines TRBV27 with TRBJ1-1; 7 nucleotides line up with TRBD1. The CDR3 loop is CASSEYRGHTEAFF. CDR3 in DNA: TGTGCCAGCAGTGAATACAGGGGCCACACTGAAGCTTTCTTT.